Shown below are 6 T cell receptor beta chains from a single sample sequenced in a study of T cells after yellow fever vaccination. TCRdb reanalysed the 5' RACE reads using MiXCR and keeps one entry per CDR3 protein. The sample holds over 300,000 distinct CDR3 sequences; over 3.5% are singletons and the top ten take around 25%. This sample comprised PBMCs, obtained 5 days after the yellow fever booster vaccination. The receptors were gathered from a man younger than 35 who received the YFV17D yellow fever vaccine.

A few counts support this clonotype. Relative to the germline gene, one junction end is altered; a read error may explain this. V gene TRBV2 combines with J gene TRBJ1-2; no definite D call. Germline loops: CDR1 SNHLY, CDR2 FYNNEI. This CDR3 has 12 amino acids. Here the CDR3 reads CASSEDLAGYTF. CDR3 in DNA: TGTGCCAGCAGCGAAGACTTGGCCGGCTACACCTTC. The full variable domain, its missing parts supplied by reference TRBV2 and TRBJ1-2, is EPEVTQTPSHQVTQMGQEVILRCVPISNHLYFYWYRQILGQKVEFLVSFYNNEISEKSEIFDDQFSVERPDGSNFTLKIRSTKLEDSAMYFCASSEDLAGYTFGSGTRLTVV.

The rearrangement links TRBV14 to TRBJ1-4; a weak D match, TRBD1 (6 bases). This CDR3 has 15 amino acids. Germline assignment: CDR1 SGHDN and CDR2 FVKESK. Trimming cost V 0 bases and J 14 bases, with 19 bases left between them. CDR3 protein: CASSQEKVTGTGLFF. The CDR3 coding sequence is TGTGCCAGCAGCCAAGAGAAGGTCACAGGGACGGGGCTGTTTTTT.

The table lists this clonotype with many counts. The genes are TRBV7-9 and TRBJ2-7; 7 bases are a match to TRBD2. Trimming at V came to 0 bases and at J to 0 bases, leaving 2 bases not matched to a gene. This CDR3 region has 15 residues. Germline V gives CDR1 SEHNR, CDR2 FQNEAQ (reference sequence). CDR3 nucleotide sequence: TGTGCCAGCAGCTTAGCCGGGACTATCTCCTACGAGCAGTACTTC. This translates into CASSLAGTISYEQYF. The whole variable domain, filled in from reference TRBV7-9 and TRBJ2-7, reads DTGVSQNPRHKITKRGQNVTFRCDPISEHNRLYWYRQTLGQGPEFLTYFQNEAQLEKSRLLSDRFSAERPKGSFSTLEIQRTEQGDSAMYLCASSLAGTISYEQYFGPGTRLTVT.

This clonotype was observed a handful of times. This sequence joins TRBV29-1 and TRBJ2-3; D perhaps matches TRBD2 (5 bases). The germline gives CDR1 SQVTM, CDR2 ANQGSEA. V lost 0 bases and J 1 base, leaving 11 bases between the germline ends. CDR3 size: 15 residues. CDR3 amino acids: CSVEEGRGGTDTQYF. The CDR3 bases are TGCAGCGTTGAAGAGGGCCGGGGAGGCACAGATACGCAGTATTTT.

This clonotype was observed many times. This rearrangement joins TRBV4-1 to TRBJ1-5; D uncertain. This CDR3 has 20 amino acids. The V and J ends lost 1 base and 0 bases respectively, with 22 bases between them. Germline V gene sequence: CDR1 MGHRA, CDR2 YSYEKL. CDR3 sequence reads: CASSQGTLAGPRYSNQPQHF. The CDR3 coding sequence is TGCGCCAGCAGCCAAGGAACCCTAGCCGGCCCACGGTATAGCAATCAGCCCCAGCATTTT.

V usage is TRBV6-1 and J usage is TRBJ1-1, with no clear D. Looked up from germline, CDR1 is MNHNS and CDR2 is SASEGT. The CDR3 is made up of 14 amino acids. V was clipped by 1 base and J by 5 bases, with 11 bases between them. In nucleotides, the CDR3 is TGTGCCAGCAGTGAAGGAGGGTGGAGGACTGAAGCTTTCTTT. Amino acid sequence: CASSEGGWRTEAFF.